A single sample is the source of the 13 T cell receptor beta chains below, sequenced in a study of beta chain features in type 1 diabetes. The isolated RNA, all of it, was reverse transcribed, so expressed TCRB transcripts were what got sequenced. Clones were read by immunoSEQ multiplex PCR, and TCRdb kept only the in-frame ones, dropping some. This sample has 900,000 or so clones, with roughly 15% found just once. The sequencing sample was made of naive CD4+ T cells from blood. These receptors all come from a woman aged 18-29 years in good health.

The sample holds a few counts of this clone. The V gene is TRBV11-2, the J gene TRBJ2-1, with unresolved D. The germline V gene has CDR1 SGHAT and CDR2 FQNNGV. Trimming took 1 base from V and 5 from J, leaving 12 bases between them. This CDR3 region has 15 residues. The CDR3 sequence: CASSLASGTNNEQFF. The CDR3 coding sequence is TGTGCCAGCAGCTTAGCATCTGGAACAAACAATGAGCAGTTCTTC. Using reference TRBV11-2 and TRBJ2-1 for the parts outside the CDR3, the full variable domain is EAGVAQSPRYKIIEKRQSVAFWCNPISGHATLYWYQQILGQGPKLLIQFQNNGVVDDSQLPKDRFSAERLKGVDSTLKIQPAKLEDSAVYLCASSLASGTNNEQFFGPGTRLTVL.

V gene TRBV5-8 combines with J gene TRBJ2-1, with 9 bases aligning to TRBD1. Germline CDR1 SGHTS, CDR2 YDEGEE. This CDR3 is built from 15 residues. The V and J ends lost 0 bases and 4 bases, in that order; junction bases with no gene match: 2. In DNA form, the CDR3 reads TGTGCCAGCAGCTTGGAGGGACAGGGATACAATGAGCAGTTCTTC. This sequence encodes CASSLEGQGYNEQFF.

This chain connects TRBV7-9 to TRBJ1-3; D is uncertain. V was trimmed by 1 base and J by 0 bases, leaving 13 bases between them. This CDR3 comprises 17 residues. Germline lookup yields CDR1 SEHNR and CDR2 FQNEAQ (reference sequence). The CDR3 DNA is TGTGCCAGCAGCTTAGTCCCCGGCCCCCTCTCTGGAAACACCATATATTTT. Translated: CASSLVPGPLSGNTIYF.

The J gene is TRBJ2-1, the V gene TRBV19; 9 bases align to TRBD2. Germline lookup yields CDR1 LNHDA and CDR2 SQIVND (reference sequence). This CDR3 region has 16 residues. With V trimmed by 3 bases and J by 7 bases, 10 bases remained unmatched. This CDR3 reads CASSIPQGLAANEQFF. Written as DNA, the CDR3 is TGTGCCAGTAGTATCCCTCAGGGACTAGCTGCTAATGAGCAGTTCTTC.

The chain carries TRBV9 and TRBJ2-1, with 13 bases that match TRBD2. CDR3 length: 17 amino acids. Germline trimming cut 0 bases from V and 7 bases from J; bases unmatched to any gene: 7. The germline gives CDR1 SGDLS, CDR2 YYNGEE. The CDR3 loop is CASSVAIETSGRNEQFF. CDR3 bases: TGTGCCAGCAGCGTAGCTATAGAGACTAGCGGGAGGAATGAGCAGTTCTTC.

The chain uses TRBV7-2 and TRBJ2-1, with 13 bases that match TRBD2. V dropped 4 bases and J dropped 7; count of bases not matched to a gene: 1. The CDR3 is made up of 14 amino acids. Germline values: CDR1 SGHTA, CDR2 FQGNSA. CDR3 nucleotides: TGTGCCAGCAGCTCGACTAGCGGGAGGAATGAGCAGTTCTTC. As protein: CASSSTSGRNEQFF.

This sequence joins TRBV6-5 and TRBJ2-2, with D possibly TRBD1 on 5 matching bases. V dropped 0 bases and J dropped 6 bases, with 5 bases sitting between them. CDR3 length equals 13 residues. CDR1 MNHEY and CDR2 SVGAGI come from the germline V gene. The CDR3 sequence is CASSYSTAGELFF. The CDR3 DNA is TGTGCCAGCAGTTACTCGACAGCCGGGGAGCTGTTTTTT.

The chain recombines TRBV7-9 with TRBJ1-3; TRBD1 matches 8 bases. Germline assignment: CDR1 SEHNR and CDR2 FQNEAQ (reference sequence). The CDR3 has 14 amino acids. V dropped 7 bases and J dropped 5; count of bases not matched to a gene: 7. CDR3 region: CASTTRQGRNTIYF. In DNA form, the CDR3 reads TGTGCCAGCACCACCCGACAGGGGAGAAACACCATATATTTT.

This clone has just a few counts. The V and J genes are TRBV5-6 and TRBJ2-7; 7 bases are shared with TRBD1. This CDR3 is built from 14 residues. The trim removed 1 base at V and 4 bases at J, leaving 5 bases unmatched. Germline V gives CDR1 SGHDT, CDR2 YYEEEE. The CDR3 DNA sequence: TGTGCCAGCAGCTTGAGTCAGGGGGAATACGAGCAGTACTTC. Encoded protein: CASSLSQGEYEQYF.

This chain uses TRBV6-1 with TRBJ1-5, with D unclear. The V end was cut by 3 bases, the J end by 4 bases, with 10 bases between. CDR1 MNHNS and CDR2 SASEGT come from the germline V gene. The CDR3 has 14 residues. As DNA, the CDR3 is TGTGCCAGCAGTGACTTAGGACGGAATCAGCCCCAGCATTTT. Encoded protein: CASSDLGRNQPQHF.

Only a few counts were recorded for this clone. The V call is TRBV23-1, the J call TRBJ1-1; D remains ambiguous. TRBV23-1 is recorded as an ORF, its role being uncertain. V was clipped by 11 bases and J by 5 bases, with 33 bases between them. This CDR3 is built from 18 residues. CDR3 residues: CALKWVPNRRHMGTEAFF. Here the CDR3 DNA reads TGCGCCTTAAAGTGGGTGCCGAACCGCCGACACATGGGGACTGAAGCTTTCTTT.

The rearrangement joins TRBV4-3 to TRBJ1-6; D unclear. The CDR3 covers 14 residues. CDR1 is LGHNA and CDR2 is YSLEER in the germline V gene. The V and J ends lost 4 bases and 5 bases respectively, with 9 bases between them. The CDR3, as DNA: TGCGCCAGCAGCCTAGGGATTGATAATTCACCCCTCCACTTT. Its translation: CASSLGIDNSPLHF.

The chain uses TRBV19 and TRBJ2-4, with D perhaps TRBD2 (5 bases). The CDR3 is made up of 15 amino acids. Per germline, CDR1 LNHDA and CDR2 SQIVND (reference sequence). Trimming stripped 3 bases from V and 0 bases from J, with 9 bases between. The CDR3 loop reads CASSIGREAKNIQYF. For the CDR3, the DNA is TGTGCCAGTAGTATCGGCCGGGAAGCCAAAAACATTCAGTACTTC.